Each of the 32 T cell receptor beta chains below was sequenced from the same sample in a study of blood T cell repertoires in COVID-19. Assay used: immunoSEQ multiplex PCR; TCRdb lists only in-frame clones, some missing. The repertoire holds approximately 80,000 clones, with approximately 80% as singletons. Specimen: peripheral blood. The receptor set was obtained from a woman aged 70 to 79 with acute or convalescent COVID-19.

This chain uses TRBV10-3 with TRBJ2-1, with 13 bases aligning to TRBD2. Trimming at V came to 5 bases and at J to 5 bases, leaving 9 bases not matched to a gene. Germline V lookup: CDR1 ENHRY, CDR2 SYGVKD. This CDR3 spans 17 amino acids. CDR3 DNA: TGTGCCATCAGTTCTTCCACTAGCGGGGGGGCACACAATGAGCAGTTCTTC. Translating gives CAISSSTSGGAHNEQFF.

The chain uses TRBV10-3 and TRBJ1-1; D is undetermined. Looked up from germline, CDR1 is ENHRY and CDR2 is SYGVKD. V lost 0 bases and J 5 bases, leaving 10 bases between the germline ends. CDR3 length equals 14 residues. The CDR3 DNA reads TGTGCCATCAGTGAGTCCTTAGCTTTGACTGAAGCTTTCTTT. Protein sequence: CAISESLALTEAFF.

The J gene is TRBJ2-1, the V gene TRBV24-1; D may be TRBD1 (6 bases). This CDR3 comprises 14 residues. V lost 5 bases and J lost 6, with 13 bases in between. Germline-derived CDR1 and CDR2 are KGHDR and SFDVKD. CDR3 sequence (DNA): TGTGCCACCAGTGTCGCAGGGGAGCGCAATGAGCAGTTCTTC. Protein product: CATSVAGERNEQFF.

The chain links TRBV7-9 to TRBJ1-2, with 8 positions matching TRBD1. Germline CDR1 is SEHNR and CDR2 is FQNEAQ (reference sequence). Trimming took 4 bases from V and 4 from J; bases not matched to a gene: 8. This CDR3 has 15 residues. The CDR3 region has the DNA TGTGCCAGCAGCTCCGGACAGGGTACTCTCTATGGCTACACCTTC. Translated: CASSSGQGTLYGYTF.

V is TRBV5-1 and J is TRBJ1-1, with D tentatively TRBD1 (6 bases). With 1 base removed from V and 1 base from J, the gap between germline ends came to 11 bases. The CDR3 contains 15 residues. Germline CDR1 reads SGHRS; CDR2 reads YFSETQ. DNA of the CDR3: TGCGCCAGCAGCTTGACAGGGCCGGGGAACACTGAAGCTTTCTTT. Protein sequence: CASSLTGPGNTEAFF.

J is TRBJ2-5 and V is TRBV5-4, with TRBD1 matching over 10 bases. This CDR3 is 16 amino acids long. V lost 4 bases to trimming and J lost 5 bases; unmatched junction nucleotides: 11. In germline, CDR1 is SGHNT, CDR2 YYREEE (reference sequence). CDR3 in DNA: TGTGCCAGCAGCACGCCCGGGACAGGGGAAGGGGAGACCCAGTACTTC. Its protein is CASSTPGTGEGETQYF.

The chain combines TRBV6-2 or TRBV6-3 with TRBJ2-7; 10 nucleotides align to TRBD1. Germline V gene lookup returns CDR1 MNHEY and CDR2 SVGEGT. The CDR3 runs to 16 residues. Unmatched junction bases numbered 6, after V lost 2 bases and J lost 2 bases. The DNA for the CDR3 is TGTGCCAGCAGTTACGGGACAGGGGTGTTCACCTACGAGCAGTACTTC. Translating gives CASSYGTGVFTYEQYF.

The rearrangement links TRBV9 to TRBJ2-5; TRBD1 might be the D (5 bases). The CDR3 is 15 residues long. The germline V gene encodes CDR1 SGDLS and CDR2 YYNGEE. V lost 0 bases, J lost 6 bases, and 15 bases lay in between. Here the CDR3 DNA reads TGTGCCAGCAGCGTAGACCCAGGACAAGCGAAGACCCAGTACTTC. It encodes CASSVDPGQAKTQYF.

The CDR3 DNA reads TGTGCCAGTTCAGCCGGGAGTAACCAAGAGAATGGCTACACCTTC. Protein product: CASSAGSNQENGYTF. This sequence joins TRBV25-1 and TRBJ1-2; D ambiguous. The CDR3 covers 15 residues. V was shortened by 9 bases and J by 6 bases, with 23 bases between the two germline ends. CDR1 and CDR2 (germline): MGHDK, SYGVNS.

The chain couples TRBV9 to TRBJ1-3; TRBD1 might be the D (6 bases). The CDR3 covers 14 residues. V lost 4 bases and J 4 bases, leaving 12 bases between the germline ends. CDR1 and CDR2 from the germline V gene are SGDLS and YYNGEE. CDR3 DNA: TGTGCCAGCAGCACCCGGACAGCCGGAAACACCATATATTTT. This sequence encodes CASSTRTAGNTIYF.

The rearrangement joins TRBV2 to TRBJ1-3; D is ambiguous. Trimming removed 6 bases at V and 4 bases at J, with 16 bases between. CDR1 is SNHLY and CDR2 is FYNNEI in the germline V gene. The CDR3 is 15 residues long. Here the CDR3 reads CASRDPRYPGNTIYF. For the CDR3, the DNA is TGTGCCAGCAGAGATCCCAGGTACCCAGGAAACACCATATATTTT.

This chain links TRBV5-1 with TRBJ2-3; the D gene is possibly TRBD2 (7 bases). V was shortened by 7 bases and J by 2 bases, with 14 bases between the two germline ends. The CDR3 totals 14 residues. Germline assignment: CDR1 SGHRS and CDR2 YFSETQ. CDR3 in amino acids: CASAMGGATDTQYF. CDR3 bases: TGCGCCAGCGCTATGGGGGGGGCCACAGATACGCAGTATTTT.

This clone has more than one count but fewer than ten. The CDR3 DNA reads as TGTGCCAGCCAGACAGGGGACAACACTGAAGCTTTCTTT. Residues: CASQTGDNTEAFF. The chain employs TRBV2 and TRBJ1-1; TRBD1 agrees at 8 bases. Losses at the gene ends were 8 bases for V and 2 bases for J; bases not matched to a gene: 4. The CDR3 covers 13 residues. The germline CDR1 and CDR2 sequences are SNHLY and FYNNEI.

V is TRBV20-1 and J is TRBJ1-5, with 8 bases identical to TRBD1. The trim removed 4 bases at V and 8 bases at J, leaving 4 bases unmatched. The germline CDR1 and CDR2 sequences are DFQATT and SNEGSKA (reference sequence). The CDR3 spans 12 residues. In nucleotides, the CDR3 is TGCAGTGCTAATGACAGGGGCGAGCCCCAGCATTTT. It specifies CSANDRGEPQHF.

J is TRBJ1-2 and V is TRBV27; TRBD1 matches 7 bases. V lost 2 bases to trimming and J lost 6 bases; unmatched junction nucleotides: 3. Germline CDR1 MNHEY, CDR2 SMNVEV (reference sequence). The CDR3 loop spans 13 amino acids. The chain's CDR3 is CASSLRQGHGYTF. The DNA for the CDR3 is TGTGCCAGCAGTTTAAGACAGGGTCATGGCTACACCTTC.

This chain's CDR3 is CASSSGGGGHQPQHF. The CDR3 region has the DNA TGTGCCAGCAGCTCGGGAGGAGGCGGTCATCAGCCCCAGCATTTT. The V and J genes are TRBV7-9 and TRBJ1-5; D unresolved. Trimming stripped 4 bases from V and 5 bases from J, with 15 bases between. Germline V gene data show CDR1 as SEHNR and CDR2 as FQNEAQ (reference sequence). CDR3 size: 15 residues. Looking up the rest from reference TRBV7-9 and TRBJ1-5 gives the full variable domain: DTGVSQNPRHKITKRGQNVTFRCDPISEHNRLYWYRQTLGQGPEFLTYFQNEAQLEKSRLLSDRFSAERPKGSFSTLEIQRTEQGDSAMYLCASSSGGGGHQPQHFGDGTRLSIL.

This chain links TRBV28 with TRBJ2-1, with D tentatively TRBD2 (6 bases). Looked up from germline, CDR1 is MDHEN and CDR2 is SYDVKM. The CDR3 extends over 15 amino acids. Trimming pared 3 bases from V and 4 bases from J, leaving 13 bases between. Here the CDR3 reads CASSLGGTVYNEQFF. The CDR3 DNA follows: TGTGCCAGCAGTTTGGGGGGAACGGTTTACAATGAGCAGTTCTTC.

V is TRBV7-8 and J is TRBJ2-7; D is uncertain. Germline V lookup: CDR1 SGHVS, CDR2 FQNEAQ. The length of the CDR3 is 13 residues. V lost 1 base and J 3 bases, leaving 7 bases between the germline ends. In nucleotides, the CDR3 is TGTGCCAGCAGCTTAGACACAAACTACGAGCAGTACTTC. Protein product: CASSLDTNYEQYF.

The chain couples TRBV19 to TRBJ1-2; D call uncertain. There are 16 residues in the CDR3. Deletions cut 5 bases from V and 7 bases from J, with 23 bases between. CDR1 LNHDA and CDR2 SQIVND come from the germline V gene (reference sequence). In DNA, the CDR3 is TGTGCCAGTAGTGTCTCCCTGGTGGGGAGGGCTGGTGGCTACACCTTC. It yields the protein CASSVSLVGRAGGYTF.

The J gene is TRBJ2-6, the V gene TRBV5-1, with TRBD1 matching over 11 bases. Germline-derived CDR1 and CDR2 are SGHRS and YFSETQ. This CDR3 spans 16 amino acids. V lost 7 bases and J lost 2; bases outside the gene matches: 5. The CDR3: CASGQGALPGANVLTF. The CDR3 coding sequence is TGCGCCAGCGGACAGGGGGCTCTGCCTGGGGCCAACGTCCTGACTTTC.

This clone was seen a single time. This sequence joins TRBV5-6 and TRBJ1-2; D call uncertain. The V and J ends lost 3 bases and 8 bases respectively, with 11 bases between them. Per the germline V gene, CDR1 is SGHDT and CDR2 is YYEEEE. CDR3 length: 12 amino acids. CDR3 in amino acids: CASSSDIYGYTF. In nucleotides, the CDR3 is TGTGCCAGCAGCTCAGACATCTACGGCTACACCTTC.

This clone was counted a few times. V gene TRBV2 combines with J gene TRBJ1-4; D unclear. In germline, CDR1 is SNHLY, CDR2 FYNNEI. CDR3 length equals 13 residues. V lost 8 bases and J 8 bases, leaving 15 bases between the germline ends. The CDR3 region has the DNA TGTGCCAGCGCGCCGAGTGGTCCGGAAAAACTGTTTTTT. Residues: CASAPSGPEKLFF.

The chain is built from TRBV7-3 and TRBJ2-2, with 7 bases that match TRBD2. CDR1 is SGHTA and CDR2 is FQGTGA in the germline V gene. The V segment lost 5 bases and the J segment 4 bases; nucleotides outside the gene matches: 10. The CDR3 consists of 16 residues. CDR3 coding DNA: TGTGCCAGCAGCCCCGGGGTAGCGGGCGTCACCGGGGAGCTGTTTTTT. Translated, it gives CASSPGVAGVTGELFF.

V gene TRBV19 combines with J gene TRBJ2-1, with 7 positions matching TRBD1. The CDR3 has 15 amino acids. V shed 2 bases and J 7 bases; nucleotides not matched to a gene: 8. CDR1 and CDR2 from the germline V gene are LNHDA and SQIVND (reference sequence). CDR3 sequence: CASSIHEGAKNEQFF. The CDR3 coding sequence is TGTGCCAGTAGTATACATGAGGGGGCAAAGAATGAGCAGTTCTTC.

This chain links TRBV11-2 with TRBJ1-1; D uncertain. The germline V gene encodes CDR1 SGHAT and CDR2 FQNNGV. V shed 3 bases and J shed 0 bases, with 8 bases lying between them. CDR3 length: 14 residues. This CDR3 is CASSFGGLNTEAFF. Written as DNA, the CDR3 is TGTGCCAGCAGCTTTGGCGGGCTGAACACTGAAGCTTTCTTT.

The gene calls are TRBV11-3 and TRBJ1-3; 8 nucleotides agree with TRBD1. Germline V gene lookup returns CDR1 SGHNT and CDR2 YENEEA. There are 14 residues in the CDR3. Trimming at V came to 2 bases and at J to 3 bases, leaving 0 bases not matched to a gene. The CDR3 DNA reads as TGTGCCAGCAGCTTAACAGGGGGTGGAAACACCATATATTTT. Its translation: CASSLTGGGNTIYF.

The rearrangement joins TRBV7-2 to TRBJ1-5; D gene ambiguous. Germline CDR1 reads SGHTA; CDR2 reads FQGNSA. V lost 5 bases and J 0 bases, leaving 5 bases between the germline ends. The CDR3 totals 13 residues. CDR3 DNA sequence: TGTGCCAGCAGCCCCTTTAGCAATCAGCCCCAGCATTTT. This encodes CASSPFSNQPQHF. The full variable domain, completed using reference TRBV7-2 and TRBJ1-5, is GAGVSQSPSNKVTEKGKDVELRCDPISGHTALYWYRQSLGQGLEFLIYFQGNSAPDKSGLPSDRFSAERTGGSVSTLTIQRTQQEDSAVYLCASSPFSNQPQHFGDGTRLSIL.

The chain uses TRBV6-6 and TRBJ2-7, with D perhaps TRBD1 (6 bases). The CDR3 is 12 residues long. The germline V gene encodes CDR1 MNHNY and CDR2 SVGAGI (reference sequence). Trimming shortened V by 6 bases and J by 5 bases, and 11 bases separated the two germline ends. The CDR3 loop is CASRSGVHEQYF. For the CDR3, the DNA is TGTGCCAGCAGGTCAGGGGTCCACGAGCAGTACTTC.

The rearrangement joins TRBV3-1 (or the pseudogene TRBV3-2) to TRBJ1-5; D is uncertain. Germline loops: CDR1 LGHDT, CDR2 YNNKEL (reference sequence). V was cut by 4 bases and J by 6 bases, with 13 bases left in between. The CDR3 extends over 14 amino acids. The CDR3 reads CASSPTGAFQPQHF. The CDR3 DNA is TGTGCCAGCAGCCCAACGGGAGCTTTTCAGCCCCAGCATTTT.

The chain links TRBV9 to TRBJ2-5, with 15 bases fitting TRBD2. Germline lookup yields CDR1 SGDLS and CDR2 YYNGEE. The CDR3 loop spans 18 amino acids. The junction had 10 bases not matched to a gene; V was cut back by 3 bases and J by 4 bases. As DNA, the CDR3 is TGTGCCAGCAGCGAGGGGACTAGCGGGGGGAGTGTACGAGAGACCCAGTACTTC. Translated: CASSEGTSGGSVRETQYF. Full variable domain (missing parts from reference TRBV9 and TRBJ2-5): DSGVTQTPKHLITATGQRVTLRCSPRSGDLSVYWYQQSLDQGLQFLIQYYNGEERAKGNILERFSAQQFPDLHSELNLSSLELGDSALYFCASSEGTSGGSVRETQYFGPGTRLLVL.

The chain is built from TRBV3-1 (or the pseudogene TRBV3-2) and TRBJ1-5; 10 bases map to TRBD1. Germline V gives CDR1 LGHDT, CDR2 YNNKEL (reference sequence). The CDR3 loop spans 14 amino acids. The V gene end was trimmed by 6 bases and the J gene end by 2 bases; junction bases not matched to a gene: 1. The CDR3 loop reads CASRGTGGNQPQHF. Here the CDR3 DNA reads TGTGCCAGCAGGGGGACAGGGGGCAATCAGCCCCAGCATTTT.

The CDR3 bases are TGTGCCAGCAGTGAGGCCGGAGTTAATCAGCCCCAGCATTTT. This gives the protein CASSEAGVNQPQHF. The chain links TRBV6-1 to TRBJ1-5; D not certain. V dropped 3 bases and J dropped 4 bases, with 10 bases sitting between them. CDR1 is MNHNS and CDR2 is SASEGT in the germline V gene. This CDR3 is built from 14 residues.